This TCR beta chain was sequenced during a study of chemoradiotherapy in HPV16-positive cancers. General study findings and limits: Candidate HPV-specific clones and E7-related TCR motifs grew in tumor during treatment.

Turning to this clone: The antigen is undetermined.

This CDR3 is 14 amino acids long. The repertoire was sequenced with immunoSEQ multiplex PCR; TCRdb's copy has only in-frame clones and lacks some. The sample gives thousands of clones, about 88% of which show up once; 3.5% is in the top ten. Repeated repertoire sampling spanned the course of chemoradiotherapy. This receptor was identified in a human donor with HPV-associated anogenital cancer. The material was blood, obtained from a patient who underwent chemoradiotherapy. The chain has TRBV1 and TRBJ2-7; TRBD1 is the table's D call and was not checked against the DNA. TRBV1 is flagged as a pseudogene. CDR3 sequence reads: CTSSQADNPGEQYF. CDR3 DNA sequence: TGCACCAGCAGCCAAGCGGACAACCCTGGGGAGCAGTACTTC.